The subject of this entry is one TCR beta chain. Its antigen has not been determined. Per-base quality was not reported, and no clone a single base away is much larger than it. The cohort consisted of 666 healthy bone marrow donors. All cohort members were sampled while nominally healthy, although unrecorded immune exposures were likely present. The donor was CMV seronegative and was included in the group of around 320 seronegative cohort members. A peripheral blood sample was provided by each donor, and peripheral blood mononuclear cells were used for TCR beta sequencing. The Qiagen DNeasy Blood Extraction Kit was used to extract genomic DNA from the blood cell samples. These data originate in a study of cytomegalovirus exposure and HLA in healthy donors (dated 2017 in TCRdb). In the study overall: An earlier analysis of under 600 of the donors reported 250 to 300 Gb of sequence data and 117 million unique TCR beta sequences from about 179 million T cells. Around 300 gigabases of sequencing data and tens of millions of unique TCR sequences were included in an early release covering about 620 HLA-typed donors. The genetic ancestry cluster associated with self-reported Caucasian donors included 70% to 85% of the approximately 430 genotyped donors. The aim of the study was to test whether cataloging public T cell receptors could identify signatures of past pathogen exposure. The study profiled the T cell repertoires of some 610 subjects by immunosequencing and related them to cytomegalovirus serostatus. Besides the first cohort of approximately 710 subjects, a separate validation cohort made up of 120 different subjects was used. To predict cytomegalovirus infection status, the study brought together high-throughput TCR immunosequencing, statistical association of individual TCRs with disease status, and machine learning. To study patterns of TCR occurrence, a later analysis re-analyzed previously published TCR beta repertoires from under 750 donors and added high-resolution HLA genotyping. In the later analysis, no new phenotypic data were used to find candidate immune exposures; instead, reliance was placed on TCR beta sequences and their occurrence across donors. An earlier analysis of 587 of the donors applied high-throughput TCR beta sequencing to assess whether each TCR beta V gene segment acted as functional or pseudogenic. Donor age, sex, ethnicity and CMV serostatus were compiled alongside the repertoire data. In a later genetic analysis, genome-wide SNP genotypes for about three fifths of the 666 donors were used, and that subset was treated as a discovery cohort. Every discovery cohort repertoire had been produced on one sequencing platform. Class I and class II HLA loci were covered by the typing at four-digit resolution. The number of donors typed differed by locus, with 629-630 for A, B, C, DRB1 and DQB1, around 500 for DQA1, some 570 for DPA1, and about 450 for DPB1. About five DR-DQ haplotypes were treated as single units for association and clustering because of strong linkage in the cohort. On average, around 240,000 unique TCR beta nucleotide sequences were sequenced per donor among roughly 430 genotyped donors of the cohort, with about 19% of those sequences being non-productive.

Libraries were built with the immunoSEQ multiplex PCR assay. For the multiplex PCR, a mixture combining 60 forward primers for TCR Vbeta segments and 13 reverse primers for TCR Jbeta segments was used. A multiplex PCR assay on genomic DNA amplified the CDR3 region of rearranged TCR beta genes. The Illumina HiSeq System was used to sequence the amplified TCR beta libraries as 87-base-pair reads. Per the authors' processing: In a later analysis, roughly 80 million unique TCR beta chains were counted across the 666 repertoires, and approximately 9.9 million of these chains were shared by at least two donors. To remove PCR and sequencing errors, raw reads were error-corrected and collapsed into unique sequences using a nearest-neighbor algorithm that merged closely related sequences. Alignment of CDR3 sequences to IMGT reference sequences was used to assign V, D and J gene segments. For a sequence to be retained, a match of at least six nucleotides to both a V gene segment and a J gene segment was required. A rearrangement was called productive if the CDR3 had no stop codons and remained in frame with V and J, and every other rearrangement was called non-productive. Following IMGT convention, CDR3 was defined as the stretch from the second conserved V-encoded cysteine up to the conserved J-encoded phenylalanine. Sequences without an unambiguous match to a single V gene segment were excluded from the earlier analysis of several hundred of the donors. In an earlier analysis of 450 to 700 of the donors, V segments were called functional above 56.7% productive rearrangements and were called segregating when the between-donor standard deviation exceeded 5%. To diagnose cytomegalovirus status from the catalog of TCR beta chain sequences, a statistical classification framework was built. In a later analysis, V and J genes were assigned by comparing TCR nucleotide sequences against IMGT/GENE-DB human TR gene sequences. The TCRdist pipeline was used in a later analysis to assign CDR3 sequences and most-parsimonious VDJ recombination scenarios. A later analysis defined each TCR beta chain by its CDR3 amino acid sequence plus V-gene family, and excluded reads lacking a unique V-gene family. In a later analysis, 500 to 700 highly shared, low-generation-probability nucleotide sequences were removed to address suspected cross-contamination and a sequencing artifact. A later analysis calculated a clonal expansion index for each public chain from normalized within-repertoire ranks of inferred template counts. In a later analysis, generation probabilities were computed using a VDJ recombination model fitted to out-of-frame rearrangements, and the results were checked against IGoR. Hypergeometric tests were used in a later analysis to score TCR-TCR, TCR-HLA and TCR-CMV co-occurrence, with a repertoire-size bias correction applied to the TCR pairs. To estimate false discovery rates, a later analysis permuted the HLA or CMV assignments 20 times. In a later analysis, co-occurring TCRs were grouped using DBSCAN, and TCRdist sequence similarity was added for clustering within HLA-allele-positive subsets. Repertoires with fewer than 30,000 or more than 120,000 public chains were left out of co-occurrence clustering, as were four to six repertoires with anomalous nucleotide sharing. In TCRdb, the immuneACCESS table is reduced to in-frame sequences with V and J assigned. These tables do not hold every clone; where another copy was compared, an unresolved V gene accounts for under half, and the others remain unexplained. The DNA was the basis for D and trimming; V, J and clone size are from that table. The sample yields a few hundred thousand clones; more than 85% were counted once. The ten top clones hold over 0.95% of the sample.

General conclusions and limits of the study: Most TCR sequences were observed very rarely across donors, whereas some public TCRs were present in many individuals. Compared with the approximately 670-donor mean, donors in an Asian-associated ancestry cluster had fewer N-insertions in productive TCRs, according to a later genetic analysis. In an earlier analysis of approximately 590 of the donors, most TCR beta V segments were observed in productive rearrangements about 90% or about 30% of the time, broadly matching IMGT annotations. HLA typing was unavailable for some donors at each locus, so association tests used only the typed subset. The classifier was reported to diagnose cytomegalovirus status with high specificity and sensitivity in both the original and validation cohorts. Assigning TCR associations to individual alleles was difficult when HLA alleles, especially DR and DQ, strongly co-occurred. The authors suggested that the approach could potentially be generalized to other disease states and immunological phenotypes. Specific HLA alleles were associated with 16,951 TCR beta sequences at a false discovery rate of 0.05 in a later analysis. Linkage disequilibrium might explain the correlated functional status among segregating V segments, but an unknown experimental factor could not be excluded. An association between a missense DCLRE1C variant and V-gene and J-gene trimming of TCR beta chains was found in a later genetic analysis and replicated in an independent cohort. This cohort had only TCR beta chains sequenced, and the lack of alpha or paired-chain data limited which features could be detected. In the study, some 180 TCR beta chains were listed as associated with cytomegalovirus. Several of the top co-occurrence clusters appeared to be linked to parvovirus B19, influenza, CMV and Epstein-Barr virus, according to a later analysis. Because counts were too low, more than 15 rarely observed V segments, including chromosome 9 orphons, were excluded from the earlier analysis of 587 of the donors. Immune exposure information for the cohort was limited to CMV serostatus. A further reported finding was that TCR beta sequences accurately predicted the HLA-A and HLA-B alleles for most subjects in the first cohort. Three of the identified cytomegalovirus-associated TCR beta chains were confirmed in vitro to be specific for cytomegalovirus antigens. A group of highly shared sequence variants was considered likely to be a technical artifact of the sequencing pipeline. Some IMGT-functional V segments, including TRBV6-2 and TRBV6-3, could not be distinguished by the 87-base-pair reads and were therefore excluded. In a later analysis, HLA-associated TCR beta chains showed more clonal expansion and lower generation probabilities than non-associated chains that were equally common. According to a later analysis, most CMV-associated TCR beta chains appeared to be HLA-restricted, and the HLA associations seemed to be driven largely by CMV exposure. In a later analysis, TCR association rates were found to vary across HLA loci, with the most associated TCRs seen for DRB1 alleles and the fewest for HLA-C alleles. The presence/absence analyses assumed that sequencing depth was roughly uniform across donors, and that assumption may not be true.

The germline V gene encodes CDR1 SGHRS and CDR2 YFSETQ. The CDR3 numbers 12 residues from cysteine through phenylalanine. Only the CDR3 part of the read is kept: 36 bases, read in frame from the first base. This TCR came from a woman aged 18-30 years in good health and CMV-seronegative. The chain is encoded by TRBV5-1 joined to TRBJ2-5; the D gene cannot be resolved reliably. The DNA end is more similar to TRBJ2-7, so the J call may be wrong. Sequenced sample: PBMCs. The sequence in DNA is TGCGCCAGCAGCGCGAGCTCCTACGAGCAGTACTTC. Protein translation: CASSASSYEQYF.